This T cell receptor beta chain is from a study of blood T cell repertoires in COVID-19. Across the whole study: Sites across the United States, Italy and Spain contributed samples from acute and convalescent COVID-19.

Original processing methods: It was from reference gene primer amplification that nucleated cell counts were estimated. Sequencing was performed with immunoSEQ multiplex PCR; in TCRdb, only in-frame clones are kept and a portion is missing. That table supplies the V and J calls and clone size; D and trimming were determined from the DNA. The sample lists approximately 160,000 clones; roughly 83% were seen once. In Cohort 3, a recovered donor had either two negative PCRs, clearance, or symptom resolution. Material for sequencing was PBMCs or T cells enriched from blood (not recorded which). This TCR was recovered from a woman aged 45-59 years who had recovered from COVID-19.

The CDR3 loop is CASSPLRGVSNQPQHF. The CDR3 DNA sequence: TGTGCCAGCAGCCCCCTCCGGGGAGTAAGCAATCAGCCCCAGCATTTT. The chain employs TRBV7-2 and TRBJ1-5; D remains ambiguous. This CDR3 is 16 amino acids long. CDR1 SGHTA and CDR2 FQGNSA come from the germline V gene. The ends were cut back, 5 bases at V and 1 base at J, with 15 bases in the middle.